These 29 T cell receptor beta chains were all obtained from the same sample, sequenced in a study of tissue T cells after allogeneic stem cell transplantation. TCRdb's copy holds only in-frame clones and misses some; the assay was immunoSEQ multiplex PCR. The table has about 660 clones, 35% to 50% seen once. The time point: mouse harvest day 14 after allogeneic transplant. The graft held 10^6 splenic CD5+ T cells and 10^7 T-cell-depleted bone marrow cells. Sequenced input: liver tissue. The source is a female BALB/c mouse given C57BL/6 T cells with graft-versus-host disease after an allogeneic hematopoietic cell transplant.

Of note for this clone: Mouse gene names apply. The read stops 1 residue short of the end of the CDR3; the missing end is completed from the germline J gene. This chain links TRBV13-3 with TRBJ1-1, with TRBD1 as a possible D gene (6 bases). The CDR3 contains 12 residues. Germline CDR1 is NNHDY and CDR2 is SYVADS. The V and J ends lost 2 bases and 4 bases respectively, with 6 bases between them. The CDR3 loop is CASSEDSTEVFF. The DNA read from the CDR3 is TGTGCCAGCAGTGAGGACAGCACAGAAGTCTTC.

This clone was seen a few times. Gene and germline names: mouse. With the read ending 1 residue before the CDR3 end, the germline J gene is used to fill in that end. The gene calls are TRBV15 and TRBJ2-5; 13 bases match TRBD2. Germline values: CDR1 SGHND, CDR2 FRSKSL. With 6 bases clipped from V and 6 bases from J, the junction kept 9 bases outside the gene matches. This CDR3 comprises 16 residues. The chain's CDR3 is CASSPGLGGGGDTQYF. The DNA read from the CDR3 is TGTGCCAGCAGCCCGGGACTGGGGGGGGGAGGGGACACCCAGTAC. The complete variable domain, with remaining parts taken from reference TRBV15 and TRBJ2-5, reads DAGVTQTPRHEVAEKGQTIILKCEPVSGHNDLFWYRQTKIQGLELLSYFRSKSLMEDGGAFKDRFKAEMLNSSFSTLKIQPTEPKDSAVYLCASSPGLGGGGDTQYFGPGTRLLVL.

This clone came up once. The gene symbols are mouse symbols. The observed sequence ends 1 residue before the CDR3 terminus, with the missing tail filled in from the germline J gene. The chain links TRBV15 to TRBJ1-1; D may be TRBD1 (5 bases). Deletions cut 1 base from V and 5 bases from J, with 5 bases between. In germline, CDR1 is SGHND, CDR2 FRSKSL. CDR3 size: 12 residues. CDR3 bases read: TGTGCCAGCAGTTTAGGACAGACAGAAGTCTTC. It encodes CASSLGQTEVF. The CDR3 as a whole reads CASSLGQTEVFF.

A note on this clone: Gene names are the mouse ones. The read stops 1 residue short of the end of the CDR3; the missing end is completed from the germline J gene. The gene calls are TRBV4 and TRBJ2-7; 7 bases align to TRBD2. With 3 bases clipped from V and 0 bases from J, the junction kept 2 bases outside the gene matches. Germline V gives CDR1 LGHDT, CDR2 YNNKQL (reference sequence). The CDR3 is made up of 14 amino acids. The DNA read from the CDR3 is TGTGCCAGCAGCTACTGGGGGAGCTCCTATGAACAGTAC. Translating gives CASSYWGSSYEQY. The complete CDR3 sequence is CASSYWGSSYEQYF.

Notes on this clone: Gene names denote mouse genes. The CDR3 is cut off 1 residue early in the read; its end comes from the germline J gene. The chain combines TRBV13-1 with TRBJ2-3; TRBD2 matches at 9 bases. This CDR3 region has 15 residues. J lost 1 base, V lost 4 bases, and 4 bases had no gene match. Germline-derived CDR1 and CDR2 are NSHNY and SYGAGN. CDR3 DNA (partial): TGTGCCAGCAGTCCTCTGGGGGGGGGTGCAGAAACGCTGTAT. Translated, it gives CASSPLGGGAETLY. The whole CDR3 reads CASSPLGGGAETLYF.

Remarks on this clone: Germline and genes: mouse. Read sequence stops 1 residue before the CDR3 end, and the germline J gene provides the missing end. The V call is TRBV13-2, the J call TRBJ2-4, with 14 bases that match TRBD2. V was clipped by 2 bases and J by 6 bases; unmatched bases: 5. The CDR3 is made up of 16 amino acids. CDR1 NNHNN and CDR2 SYGAGS come from the germline V gene (reference sequence). This chain's CDR3 is CASGEGDWGGANTLYF. The sequenced CDR3 bases are TGTGCCAGCGGTGAGGGGGACTGGGGGGGCGCGAACACCTTGTAC.

In the case of this clone: The genes and germline here are from mouse. The CDR3 end falls 1 residue outside the read, so it is completed with the germline J gene. V is TRBV19 and J is TRBJ2-3, with D perhaps given as TRBD1 or TRBD2 (7 bases each). The CDR3 length is 14 residues. Germline values: CDR1 FNHDT, CDR2 SITEND (reference sequence). With 5 bases removed from V and 4 bases from J, the gap between germline ends came to 14 bases. The CDR3: CASRIRGGTETLYF. CDR3 DNA (partial): TGTGCCAGCAGGATCAGGGGGGGGACAGAAACGCTGTAT.

To note about this clone: The genes and germline here are from mouse. The read ends 1 residue shy of where the CDR3 ends; the end is completed using the germline J gene. This chain connects TRBV3 to TRBJ1-2; no clear D. The V end lost 2 bases, the J end lost 0 bases, and 10 bases lay between the germline ends. Germline V gene lookup returns CDR1 SNHLY and CDR2 FYNGKV (reference sequence). The CDR3 extends over 15 amino acids. CDR3 sequence: CASSLRASANSDYTF. The DNA read from the CDR3 is TGTGCCAGCAGCTTAAGAGCTTCAGCAAACTCCGACTACACC.

This clone has more than one count but fewer than ten. These gene names are mouse names. The sequence runs out 1 residue before the end of the CDR3; the remainder is reconstructed from the germline J gene. The rearrangement links TRBV23 to TRBJ2-3; TRBD2, the table's D call, lacks a check against the DNA. CDR3 length: 11 amino acids. Germline CDR1 KGHTA, CDR2 FQNQQP. CDR3 DNA (partial): TGCTCCAGCAGTCTGGGGGAATCGCTGTAT. Its protein is CSSSLGESLY. The full CDR3 sequence reads CSSSLGESLYF. The full variable domain, completed using reference TRBV23 and TRBJ2-3, is DAAVTQKPRYLIKMKGQEAEMKCIPEKGHTAVFWYQQKQSKELKFLIYFQNQQPLDQIDMVKERFSAVCPSSSLCSLGIRTCEAEDSALYLCSSSLGESLYFGSGTRLTVL.

This clone turned up a few times. Mouse gene names and germline throughout. The missing CDR3 end, 1 residue past where the read stops, is filled in from the germline J gene. The chain uses TRBV4 and TRBJ1-5; the D is unclear. The length of the CDR3 is 14 residues. V was trimmed by 4 bases and J by 3 bases, leaving 10 bases between them. Germline values: CDR1 LGHDT, CDR2 YNNKQL (reference sequence). CDR3 DNA (partial): TGTGCCAGCAGCTTCAGAGAGGGCAACCAGGCTCCGCTT. It is translated as CASSFREGNQAPL. In full, the CDR3 reads CASSFREGNQAPLF.

With respect to this clone: The germline and genes are mouse ones. Coverage ceases 1 residue before the CDR3 finishes, and the germline J gene fills in the end. The chain combines TRBV29 with TRBJ2-2, with D possibly being TRBD2 (5 bases). The CDR3 contains 13 residues. The V gene's germline CDR1 is MSHET and CDR2 SYDVDS. The CDR3 DNA, read in part, is TGTGCCCCCCGGACTTTAAACACCGGGCAGCTCTAC. Amino acid sequence: CAPRTLNTGQLY. The whole CDR3 protein reads CAPRTLNTGQLYF. The full variable domain, in which reference TRBV29 and TRBJ2-2 provide the parts outside the CDR3, is DMKVTQMPRYLIKRMGENVLLECGQDMSHETMYWYRQDPGLGLQLIYISYDVDSNSEGDIPKGYRVSRKKREHFSLILDSAKTNQTSVYFCAPRTLNTGQLYFGEGSKLTVL.

For this clone: Here the gene names and germline are mouse. The CDR3 end is not reached by the read, which stops 1 residue before it; the germline J gene fills it in. The V call is TRBV3, the J call TRBJ2-4; D is uncertain. Germline CDR1 and CDR2: SNHLY and FYNGKV (reference sequence). V lost 2 bases and J lost 0, with 6 bases in between. This CDR3 comprises 14 residues. The CDR3 bases that were read are TGTGCCAGCAGCTTACGTCTTAGTCAAAACACCTTGTAC. The encoded protein is CASSLRLSQNTLY. The entire CDR3 sequence reads CASSLRLSQNTLYF. The complete variable domain, with remaining parts taken from reference TRBV3 and TRBJ2-4, reads GPKVLQIPSHQIIDMGQMVTLNCDPVSNHLYFYWYKQILGQQMEFLVNFYNGKVMEKSKLFKDQFSVERPDGSYFTLKIQPTALEDSAVYFCASSLRLSQNTLYFGAGTRLSVL.

Notes on this clone: Genes and germline are mouse. The CDR3 is cut off 1 residue early in the read; its end comes from the germline J gene. This rearrangement joins TRBV26 to TRBJ2-1; a weak D match, TRBD1 (6 bases). V lost 2 bases to trimming and J lost 3 bases, with 8 bases between them. Germline CDR1 and CDR2: KGHPV and FQNQEV (reference sequence). The CDR3 loop spans 14 amino acids. The CDR3 DNA, read in part, is TGTGCCAGCAGTCTGGGACAGATCTATGCTGAGCAGTTC. As protein: CASSLGQIYAEQF. Given in full, the CDR3 is CASSLGQIYAEQFF.

This clone is hyperexpanded within its sample. Gene names and germline refer to mouse. The read falls 1 residue short of the CDR3 end, and the missing part is taken from the germline J gene. The chain is built from TRBV19 and TRBJ2-5; 11 bases are shared with TRBD2. This CDR3 spans 15 amino acids. CDR1 FNHDT and CDR2 SITEND come from the germline V gene (reference sequence). With V trimmed by 4 bases and J by 1 base, 2 bases remained unmatched. The CDR3 spells CASSLGLGDQDTQYF. CDR3 bases read: TGTGCCAGCAGTCTGGGACTGGGGGACCAAGACACCCAGTAC.

Concerning this clone itself: Mouse gene names and germline throughout. Sequencing ends 1 residue short of the CDR3 end; the germline J gene provides the rest. This rearrangement joins TRBV13-2 to TRBJ2-3, with 13 bases fitting TRBD2. From germline, CDR1 is NNHNN and CDR2 SYGAGS (reference sequence). The CDR3 consists of 13 residues. With 5 bases clipped from V and 12 bases from J, the junction kept 6 bases outside the gene matches. The CDR3 bases that were read are TGTGCCAGCGGCTGGGACTGGGGGGGGTCTCTGTAT. It codes for CASGWDWGGSLY. The entire CDR3 reads CASGWDWGGSLYF.

Points on this clone: Gene labels here are mouse ones. The read ends 1 residue shy of where the CDR3 ends; the end is completed using the germline J gene. The rearrangement joins TRBV26 to TRBJ2-7; either TRBD1 or TRBD2 may supply D (5 bases each). This CDR3 spans 12 amino acids. V lost 2 bases and J 3 bases, leaving 5 bases between the germline ends. The germline V gene encodes CDR1 KGHPV and CDR2 FQNQEV (reference sequence). The CDR3 reads CASSLGGYEQYF. Partial CDR3 DNA: TGTGCCAGCAGTCTGGGGGGCTATGAACAGTAC.

To note about this clone: Mouse gene names apply. The read terminates 1 residue before the CDR3 end, so the remaining end is supplied by the germline J gene. This chain uses TRBV19 with TRBJ2-2, with D possibly TRBD1 on 6 matching bases. Germline CDR1 is FNHDT and CDR2 is SITEND (reference sequence). The CDR3 length is 13 residues. V was pared by 5 bases and J by 3 bases, with 8 bases between. The sequenced CDR3 bases are TGTGCCAGCAGCGGACAGTACACCGGGCAGCTCTAC. As protein: CASSGQYTGQLY. The complete CDR3 reads CASSGQYTGQLYF.

As regards this clone: These gene names are mouse names. The read ends 1 residue early relative to the CDR3; the germline J gene fills the gap. The chain combines TRBV20 with TRBJ2-1, with D perhaps matching TRBD1 (5 bases). The V and J ends lost 0 bases and 3 bases respectively, with 9 bases between them. Germline lookup yields CDR1 GFQATS and CDR2 STVNSAI. The CDR3 runs 14 residues. CDR3 residues: CGARDDSLYAEQFF. Incomplete CDR3 DNA: TGTGGTGCTAGGGATGACAGTCTCTATGCTGAGCAGTTC.

As to this clone: Gene names refer to mouse genes. The read ends 1 residue before the CDR3 terminus; that terminus is restored from the germline J gene. The chain has TRBV31 and TRBJ2-4; 11 bases match TRBD2. The V gene's germline CDR1 is GKSSPN and CDR2 SITVG. The CDR3 spans 16 residues. The J segment lost 2 bases and the V segment lost 2 bases, leaving 6 bases of the junction unmatched. The part of the CDR3 DNA that was read is TGTGCCTGGAGTACGGGACTGGGGGCCGCTCAAAACACCTTGTAC. Translated: CAWSTGLGAAQNTLY. The CDR3 in its entirety is CAWSTGLGAAQNTLYF. Using reference TRBV31 and TRBJ2-4 for the parts outside the CDR3, the full variable domain is AQTIHQWPVAEIKAVGSPLSLGCTIKGKSSPNLYWYWQATGGTLQQLFYSITVGQVESVVQLNLSASRPKDDQFILSTEKLLLSHSGFYLCAWSTGLGAAQNTLYFGAGTRLSVL.

This clone was seen a single time. Gene names follow the mouse nomenclature. The read gets to within 1 residue of the CDR3 end, and the germline J gene fills in the rest. The rearrangement links TRBV5 to TRBJ1-5; D is unresolved. The CDR3 totals 13 residues. The germline V and J ends were trimmed by 4 bases and 1 base, with 5 bases remaining between them. Germline V lookup: CDR1 LGHNA, CDR2 YNLKQL (reference sequence). Incomplete CDR3 DNA: TGTGCCAGCAGCCCACACAACAACCAGGCTCCGCTT. The encoded protein is CASSPHNNQAPL. The entire CDR3 protein is CASSPHNNQAPLF.

This clone appeared once. The genes are named according to mouse. The CDR3 end lies 1 residue beyond the end of the read and is filled in from the germline J gene. The rearrangement links TRBV26 to TRBJ2-1; D not certain. This CDR3 has 14 residues. The V end was cut by 2 bases, the J end by 1 base, with 6 bases between. The germline gives CDR1 KGHPV, CDR2 FQNQEV (reference sequence). Here the CDR3 reads CASSLRQNYAEQFF. CDR3 DNA (partial): TGTGCCAGCAGTCTGCGGCAAAACTATGCTGAGCAGTTC.

This clone was detected a few times. Gene names refer to mouse genes. This CDR3 is CARGGRVEQYF. The CDR3 DNA, read in part, is TGTGCCAGGGGGGGGCGCGTTGAACAGTAC. V usage is TRBV4 and J usage is TRBJ2-7; 8 positions agree with TRBD2. The read stops 1 residue short of the end of the CDR3; the missing end is completed from the germline J gene. There are 11 residues in the CDR3. J was trimmed by 6 bases and V by 9 bases; bases with no gene match: 4. Germline V lookup: CDR1 LGHDT, CDR2 YNNKQL (reference sequence).

This clone is hyperexpanded within its sample. Gene names follow the mouse nomenclature. The observed sequence ends 1 residue before the CDR3 terminus, with the missing tail filled in from the germline J gene. This rearrangement joins TRBV2 to TRBJ2-4, with TRBD2 matching 8 bases. The junction had 11 bases not matched to a gene; V was cut back by 0 bases and J by 0 bases. Germline CDR1 LGHNA, CDR2 YSYQKL. The CDR3 runs to 19 residues. The CDR3 sequence: CASSQDPSGWGASQNTLYF. CDR3 DNA, as far as it was read: TGTGCCAGCAGCCAAGACCCCTCGGGCTGGGGGGCTAGTCAAAACACCTTGTAC.

A word on this clone: The listed genes are named as in mouse. The sequenced fragment ends 1 residue before the CDR3 boundary, so the rest is inferred from the germline J gene. The chain recombines TRBV15 with TRBJ2-7, with 8 bases matching TRBD2. CDR1 and CDR2 from the germline V gene are SGHND and FRSKSL. The CDR3 loop spans 14 amino acids. The V segment lost 3 bases and the J segment 3 bases; nucleotides outside the gene matches: 4. This CDR3 reads CASSLAGGFYEQYF. The sequenced part of the CDR3 DNA is TGTGCCAGCAGTTTGGCTGGGGGGTTCTATGAACAGTAC.

This clone has just a few counts. Germline and genes here are mouse. The read is 1 residue too short to cover the CDR3 end, so that end is filled in from the germline J gene. This chain links TRBV26 with TRBJ1-2; 7 nucleotides line up with TRBD1. The CDR3 is made up of 13 amino acids. J was trimmed by 2 bases and V by 4 bases; bases with no gene match: 1. The germline V gene encodes CDR1 KGHPV and CDR2 FQNQEV (reference sequence). Incomplete CDR3 DNA: TGTGCCAGCAGTCGACAGGGTAACTCCGACTACACC. Amino acids: CASSRQGNSDYT. The full CDR3 protein is CASSRQGNSDYTF.

Note on this clone: Genes and germline are mouse. The CDR3 goes on 1 residue after the read ends, and that part is filled in from the germline J gene. The chain links TRBV12-2 to TRBJ2-4; 10 positions agree with TRBD2. The V gene end was trimmed by 2 bases and the J gene end by 2 bases; junction bases not matched to a gene: 6. Germline V lookup: CDR1 SGHLS, CDR2 HYDKME. This CDR3 has 16 amino acids. This CDR3 reads CASSPSGLGIQNTLYF. The covered CDR3 bases are TGTGCCAGCTCTCCGTCGGGACTGGGGATTCAAAACACCTTGTAC.

Notes on this clone: Gene labels here are mouse ones. This chain's CDR3 is CASSLWTISYEQYF. The CDR3 DNA, read in part, is TGTGCAAGCAGCTTATGGACAATCTCCTATGAACAGTAC. The chain carries TRBV16 and TRBJ2-7, with D perhaps matching TRBD1 (5 bases). The read ends 1 residue shy of where the CDR3 ends; the end is completed using the germline J gene. Germline CDR1 is SGHSA and CDR2 is FRNQAP. Trimming stripped 2 bases from V and 0 bases from J, with 8 bases between. The CDR3 consists of 14 residues. Filled out from reference TRBV16 and TRBJ2-7, the complete variable domain reads NAGVIQTPRHKVTGKGQEATLWCEPISGHSAVFWYRQTIVQGLEFLTYFRNQAPIDDSGMPKERFSAQMPNQSHSTLKIQSTQPQDSAVYLCASSLWTISYEQYFGPGTRLTVL.

The table lists this clone with a few counts. Gene names are the mouse ones. The missing CDR3 end, 1 residue past where the read stops, is filled in from the germline J gene. The gene calls are TRBV16 and TRBJ2-1; 8 bases are shared with TRBD2. This CDR3 region has 14 residues. J lost 3 bases, V lost 5 bases, and 3 bases had no gene match. The germline CDR1 and CDR2 sequences are SGHSA and FRNQAP. The sequenced part of the CDR3 DNA is TGTGCAAGCAGCCGCTGGGGGGTCTATGCTGAGCAGTTC. Translation gives CASSRWGVYAEQF. The CDR3, in full, reads CASSRWGVYAEQFF.

In this sample, this clone is large. Gene names are mouse gene names. The DNA ends 1 residue before the CDR3 does, and the rest of the CDR3 is filled in from the germline J gene. The chain combines TRBV26 with TRBJ2-7, with D perhaps TRBD2 (6 bases). Germline V gene lookup returns CDR1 KGHPV and CDR2 FQNQEV (reference sequence). The CDR3 extends over 11 amino acids. V was shortened by 7 bases and J by 3 bases, with 7 bases between the two germline ends. The CDR3 loop is CASTGDYEQYF. CDR3 bases read: TGTGCCAGCACTGGGGACTATGAACAGTAC.